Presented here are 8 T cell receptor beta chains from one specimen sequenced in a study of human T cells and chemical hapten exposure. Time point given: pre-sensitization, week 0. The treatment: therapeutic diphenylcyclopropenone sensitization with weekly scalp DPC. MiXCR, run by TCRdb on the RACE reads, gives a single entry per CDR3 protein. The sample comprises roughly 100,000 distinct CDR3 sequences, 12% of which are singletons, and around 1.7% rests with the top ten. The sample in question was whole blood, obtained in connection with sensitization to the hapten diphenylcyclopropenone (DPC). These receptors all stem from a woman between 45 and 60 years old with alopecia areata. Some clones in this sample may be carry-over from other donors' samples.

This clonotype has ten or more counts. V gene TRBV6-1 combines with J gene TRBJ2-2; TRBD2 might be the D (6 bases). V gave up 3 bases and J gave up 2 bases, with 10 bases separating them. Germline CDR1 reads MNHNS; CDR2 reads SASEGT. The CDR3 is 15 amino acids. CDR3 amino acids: CASSDQGLNTGELFF. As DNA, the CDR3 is TGTGCCAGCAGTGACCAGGGACTCAACACCGGGGAGCTGTTTTTT.

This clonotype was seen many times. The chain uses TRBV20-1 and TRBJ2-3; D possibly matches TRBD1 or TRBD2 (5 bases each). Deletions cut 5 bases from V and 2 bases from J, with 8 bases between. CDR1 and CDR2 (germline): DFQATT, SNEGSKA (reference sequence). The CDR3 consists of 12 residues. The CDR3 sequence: CSAPGTTDTQYF. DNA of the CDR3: TGCAGTGCTCCTGGGACCACAGATACGCAGTATTTT.

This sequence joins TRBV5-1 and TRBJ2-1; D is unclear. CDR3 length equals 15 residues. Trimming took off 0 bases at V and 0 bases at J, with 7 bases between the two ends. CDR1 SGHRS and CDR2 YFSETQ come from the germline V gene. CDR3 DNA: TGCGCCAGCAGCTTGGGTGGACCCTCCTACAATGAGCAGTTCTTC. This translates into CASSLGGPSYNEQFF.

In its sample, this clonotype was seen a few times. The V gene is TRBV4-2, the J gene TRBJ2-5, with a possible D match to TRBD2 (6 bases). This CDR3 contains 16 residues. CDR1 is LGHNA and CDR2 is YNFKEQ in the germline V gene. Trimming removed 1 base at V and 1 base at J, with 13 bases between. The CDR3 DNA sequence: TGTGCCAGCAGCCAAGGGAACGGGAGAGGCCAAGAGACCCAGTACTTC. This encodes CASSQGNGRGQETQYF.

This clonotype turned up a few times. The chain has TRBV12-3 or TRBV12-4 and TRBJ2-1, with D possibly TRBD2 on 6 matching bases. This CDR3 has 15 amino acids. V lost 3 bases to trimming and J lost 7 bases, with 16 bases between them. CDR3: CASSFGAGNGNEQFF. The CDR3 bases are TGTGCCAGCAGTTTCGGGGCGGGAAATGGGAATGAGCAGTTCTTC.

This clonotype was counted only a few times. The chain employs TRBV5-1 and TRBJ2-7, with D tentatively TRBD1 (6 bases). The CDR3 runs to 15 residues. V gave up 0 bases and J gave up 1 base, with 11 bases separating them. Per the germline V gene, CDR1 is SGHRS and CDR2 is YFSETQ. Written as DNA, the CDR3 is TGCGCCAGCAGCTTGGGTACTGGACAGTCCTACGAGCAGTACTTC. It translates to CASSLGTGQSYEQYF.

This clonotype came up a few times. This CDR3 is CASAPGNGWSGELFF. The CDR3 coding sequence is TGTGCCAGTGCCCCGGGGAACGGTTGGTCCGGGGAGCTGTTTTTT. The chain joins TRBV19 to TRBJ2-2; D is possibly TRBD2 (5 bases). The germline V gene encodes CDR1 LNHDA and CDR2 SQIVND (reference sequence). With 8 bases removed from V and 6 bases from J, the gap between germline ends came to 19 bases. The CDR3 spans 15 residues.

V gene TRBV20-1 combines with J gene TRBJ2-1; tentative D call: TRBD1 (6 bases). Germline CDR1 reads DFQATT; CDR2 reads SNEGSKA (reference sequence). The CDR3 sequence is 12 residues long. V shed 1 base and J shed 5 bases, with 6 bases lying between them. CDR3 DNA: TGCAGTGCTAGAGCAGGGGACAATGAGCAGTTCTTC. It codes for CSARAGDNEQFF.